Following are 5 T cell receptor beta chains from one sample sequenced in a study of blood T cell repertoires in COVID-19. Only in-frame clones appear in the TCRdb table, and some are missing; sequencing was by immunoSEQ multiplex PCR. The table records 220,000 or so clones, roughly 80% of them present only once. The sample was peripheral blood. The source of these receptors is an older woman with acute or convalescent COVID-19.

V and J are TRBV19 and TRBJ2-7, with a weak D call TRBD2 (6 bases). The V end lost 5 bases, the J end lost 5 bases, and 13 bases lay between the germline ends. Germline values: CDR1 LNHDA, CDR2 SQIVND (reference sequence). The CDR3 totals 13 residues. The DNA for the CDR3 is TGTGCCAGTAGTGCGGGGCACTCTGACGAGCAGTACTTC. It is translated as CASSAGHSDEQYF.

This sequence joins TRBV12-5 and TRBJ1-5, with no clear D. Looked up from germline, CDR1 is LGHNT and CDR2 is FRNRAP. The CDR3 sequence is 14 residues long. The V end lost 3 bases, the J end lost 7 bases, and 13 bases lay between the germline ends. Here the CDR3 DNA reads TGTGCTAGTGGTTTAAACAGTGCCCCCCAGCCCCAGCATTTT. Protein sequence: CASGLNSAPQPQHF.

This chain joins TRBV2 and TRBJ1-5, with a tentative D call TRBD1 (5 bases). Germline CDR1 and CDR2: SNHLY and FYNNEI. V was shortened by 7 bases and J by 1 base, with 14 bases between the two germline ends. This CDR3 has 15 amino acids. DNA for the CDR3: TGTGCCAGCAACCGGGGGGACGGGAGCAATCAGCCCCAGCATTTT. It yields the protein CASNRGDGSNQPQHF.

The J gene is TRBJ2-2, the V gene TRBV29-1, with 12 nucleotides matching TRBD2. The V gene end was trimmed by 5 bases and the J gene end by 1 base; junction bases not matched to a gene: 2. The CDR3 spans 15 residues. CDR1 is SQVTM and CDR2 is ANQGSEA in the germline V gene. The CDR3 DNA sequence: TGCAGCGTTCGGACTAGCGGGATGAACACCGGGGAGCTGTTTTTT. It yields the protein CSVRTSGMNTGELFF.

The sample holds a few counts of this clone. One junction end disagrees with the germline gene, perhaps due to a read error. J is TRBJ1-2 and V is TRBV10-3, with TRBD1 matching 7 bases. Germline-derived CDR1 and CDR2 are ENHRY and SYGVKD. The CDR3 totals 11 residues. This CDR3 reads CAVRGEVGYTF. CDR3 nucleotide sequence: TGTGCCGTCAGGGGGGAGGTTGGCTACACCTTC.